The rows below give T cell receptor beta chains drawn from one sample of a study of blood T cell repertoires in COVID-19. The data were produced by immunoSEQ multiplex PCR, yet TCRdb's version contains in-frame clones alone and is incomplete. The data hold more than 250,000 clones, with 86% observed a single time. The sample was peripheral blood. Receptors were obtained from a woman aged 45-59 years with acute or convalescent COVID-19. Both conserved end residues are trimmed from each CDR3. Each record gives: J gene, V gene, CDR3 protein.

j_call: TRBJ2-7; v_call: TRBV4-3; cdr3_aa: ASSQEIYGQVSYEQY
j_call: TRBJ1-1; v_call: TRBV6-2/TRBV6-3; cdr3_aa: ASSLTQGMNTEAF
j_call: TRBJ2-7; v_call: TRBV7-2; cdr3_aa: ASSTRGTYEQY
j_call: TRBJ1-2; v_call: TRBV6-1; cdr3_aa: ASSERPGGVNGYT
j_call: TRBJ1-1; v_call: TRBV4-3; cdr3_aa: ASSQDYGGFTEAF
j_call: TRBJ2-5; v_call: TRBV6-5; cdr3_aa: ASTKQGARETQY
j_call: TRBJ2-7; v_call: TRBV7-3; cdr3_aa: ASSPQLAGANEQY
j_call: TRBJ1-2; v_call: TRBV5-1; cdr3_aa: ASSTRGGGYGYT
j_call: TRBJ1-4; v_call: TRBV9; cdr3_aa: ASSVDVFPNEKLF
j_call: TRBJ1-2; v_call: TRBV4-1; cdr3_aa: ASSQQGGGPWGYGYT
j_call: TRBJ1-2; v_call: TRBV19; cdr3_aa: ASSIANSVSFYGYT
j_call: TRBJ2-1; v_call: TRBV27; cdr3_aa: ASSEGQGAGEQF
j_call: TRBJ2-1; v_call: TRBV20-1; cdr3_aa: SARAQNEQF
j_call: TRBJ2-7; v_call: TRBV19; cdr3_aa: ASSVRDRASEQY
j_call: TRBJ1-1; v_call: TRBV7-2; cdr3_aa: ASSQNPHMATEAF
j_call: TRBJ1-1; v_call: TRBV29-1; cdr3_aa: STSLGAEAF
j_call: TRBJ2-1; v_call: TRBV3-1/TRBV3-2; cdr3_aa: ASSQEGTAYNEQF